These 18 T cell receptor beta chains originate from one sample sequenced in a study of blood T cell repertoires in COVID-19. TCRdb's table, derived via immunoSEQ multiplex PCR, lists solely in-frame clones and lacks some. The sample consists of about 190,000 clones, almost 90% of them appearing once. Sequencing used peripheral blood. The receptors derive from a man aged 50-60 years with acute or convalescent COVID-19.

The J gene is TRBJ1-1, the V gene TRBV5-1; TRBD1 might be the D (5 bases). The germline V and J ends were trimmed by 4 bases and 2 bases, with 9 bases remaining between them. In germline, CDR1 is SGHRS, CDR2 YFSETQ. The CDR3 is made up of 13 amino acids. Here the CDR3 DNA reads TGCGCCAGCAGCGCGACAGTTAACACTGAAGCTTTCTTT. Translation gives CASSATVNTEAFF.

The CDR3, as DNA: TGCGCCAGCAGCTTGGCCTATCCTGGGGCGTTTGGCTACGAGCAGTACTTC. Translated: CASSLAYPGAFGYEQYF. This sequence joins TRBV5-1 and TRBJ2-7; tentative D call: TRBD1 (5 bases). Deletions cut 0 bases from V and 3 bases from J, with 19 bases between. The CDR3 contains 17 residues. Germline V gives CDR1 SGHRS, CDR2 YFSETQ. Based on the CDR3 plus reference TRBV5-1 and TRBJ2-7, the full variable domain is KAGVTQTPRYLIKTRGQQVTLSCSPISGHRSVSWYQQTPGQGLQFLFEYFSETQRNKGNFPGRFSGRQFSNSRSEMNVSTLELGDSALYLCASSLAYPGAFGYEQYFGPGTRLTVT.

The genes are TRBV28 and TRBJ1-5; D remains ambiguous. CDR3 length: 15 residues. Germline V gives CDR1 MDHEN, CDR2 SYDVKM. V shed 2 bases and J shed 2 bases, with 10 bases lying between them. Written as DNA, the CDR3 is TGTGCCAGCAGTTTACGTGGGCTGGGCAATCAGCCCCAGCATTTT. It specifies CASSLRGLGNQPQHF.

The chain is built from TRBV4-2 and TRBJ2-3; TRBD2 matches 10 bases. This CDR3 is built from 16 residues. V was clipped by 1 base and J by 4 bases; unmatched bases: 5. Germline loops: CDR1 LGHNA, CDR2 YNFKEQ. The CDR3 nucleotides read TGTGCCAGCAGCCAAGGGAGCGGGAGGGCCGCAGATACGCAGTATTTT. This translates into CASSQGSGRAADTQYF.

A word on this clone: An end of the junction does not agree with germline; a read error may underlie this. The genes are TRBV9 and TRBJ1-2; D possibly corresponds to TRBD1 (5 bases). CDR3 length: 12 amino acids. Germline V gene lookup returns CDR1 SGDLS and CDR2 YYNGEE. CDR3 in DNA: TGTGCCAGCAGCGTAGGAAGGGGCAGGGAGGCCTTC. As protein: CASSVGRGREAF.

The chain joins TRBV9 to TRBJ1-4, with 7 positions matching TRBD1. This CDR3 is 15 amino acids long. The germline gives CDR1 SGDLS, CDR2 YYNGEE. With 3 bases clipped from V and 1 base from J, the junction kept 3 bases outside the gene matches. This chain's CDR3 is CASSEQGRTNEKLFF. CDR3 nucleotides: TGTGCCAGCAGCGAACAGGGGAGAACTAATGAAAAACTGTTTTTT.

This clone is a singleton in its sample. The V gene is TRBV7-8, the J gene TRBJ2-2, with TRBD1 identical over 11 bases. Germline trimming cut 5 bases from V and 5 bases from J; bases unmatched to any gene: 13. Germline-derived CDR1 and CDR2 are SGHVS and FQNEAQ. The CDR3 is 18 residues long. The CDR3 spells CASSLGSMGQGDTGELFF. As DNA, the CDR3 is TGTGCCAGCAGCCTAGGGAGTATGGGACAGGGGGATACCGGGGAGCTGTTTTTT.

This chain's CDR3 is CASSIVVGYTEAFF. CDR3 nucleotides: TGTGCCAGTAGTATAGTCGTGGGCTACACTGAAGCTTTCTTT. V usage is TRBV19 and J usage is TRBJ1-1, with D unclear. V lost 1 base and J 3 bases, leaving 9 bases between the germline ends. The germline V gene encodes CDR1 LNHDA and CDR2 SQIVND (reference sequence). The CDR3 is 14 residues long.

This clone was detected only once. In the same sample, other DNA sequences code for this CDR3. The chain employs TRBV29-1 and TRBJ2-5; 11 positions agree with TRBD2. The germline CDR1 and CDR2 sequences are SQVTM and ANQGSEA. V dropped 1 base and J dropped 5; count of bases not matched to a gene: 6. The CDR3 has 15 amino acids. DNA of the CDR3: TGCAGCGTTGAAGTCCTAGCGGGAGGTGTGGAGACCCAGTACTTC. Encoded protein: CSVEVLAGGVETQYF.

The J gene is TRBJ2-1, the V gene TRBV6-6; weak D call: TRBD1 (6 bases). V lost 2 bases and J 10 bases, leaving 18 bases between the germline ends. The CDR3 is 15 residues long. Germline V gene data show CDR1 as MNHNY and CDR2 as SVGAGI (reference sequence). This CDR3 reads CASSYGGRGDPEQFF. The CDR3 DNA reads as TGTGCCAGCAGTTACGGTGGCAGGGGAGACCCCGAGCAGTTCTTC.

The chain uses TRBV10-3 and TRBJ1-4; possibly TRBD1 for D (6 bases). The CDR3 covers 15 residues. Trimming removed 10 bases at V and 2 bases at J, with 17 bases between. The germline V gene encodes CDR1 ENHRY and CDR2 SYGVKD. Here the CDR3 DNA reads TGTGCCACCGGGGCAGGGGTGTCGACTAATGAAAAACTGTTTTTT. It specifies CATGAGVSTNEKLFF.

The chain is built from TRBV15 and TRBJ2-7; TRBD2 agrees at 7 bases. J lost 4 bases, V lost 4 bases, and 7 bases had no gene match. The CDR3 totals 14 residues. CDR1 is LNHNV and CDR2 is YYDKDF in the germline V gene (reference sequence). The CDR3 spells CATSTGLGPYEQYV. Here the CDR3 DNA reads TGTGCCACCAGCACCGGACTAGGACCGTACGAGCAGTACGTC.

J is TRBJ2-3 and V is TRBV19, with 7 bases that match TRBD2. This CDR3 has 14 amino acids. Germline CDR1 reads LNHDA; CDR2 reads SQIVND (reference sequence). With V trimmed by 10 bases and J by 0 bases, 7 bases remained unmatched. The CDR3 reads CATTSGGSTDTQYF. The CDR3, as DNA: TGTGCCACCACCTCGGGGGGTAGCACAGATACGCAGTATTTT.

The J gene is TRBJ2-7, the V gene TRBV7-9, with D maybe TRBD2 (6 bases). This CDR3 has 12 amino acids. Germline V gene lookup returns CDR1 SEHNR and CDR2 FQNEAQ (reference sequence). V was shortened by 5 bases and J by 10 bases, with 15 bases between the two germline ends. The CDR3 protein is CASSVNWRDQYF. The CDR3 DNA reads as TGTGCCAGCAGCGTAAATTGGCGGGACCAGTACTTC. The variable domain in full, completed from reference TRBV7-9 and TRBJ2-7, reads DTGVSQNPRHKITKRGQNVTFRCDPISEHNRLYWYRQTLGQGPEFLTYFQNEAQLEKSRLLSDRFSAERPKGSFSTLEIQRTEQGDSAMYLCASSVNWRDQYFGPGTRLTVT.

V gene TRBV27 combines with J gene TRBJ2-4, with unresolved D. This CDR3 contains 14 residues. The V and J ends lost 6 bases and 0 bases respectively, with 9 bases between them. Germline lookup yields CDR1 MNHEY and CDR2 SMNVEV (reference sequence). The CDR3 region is CASSLILAKNIQYF. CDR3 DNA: TGTGCCAGCAGCTTGATACTAGCCAAAAACATTCAGTACTTC.

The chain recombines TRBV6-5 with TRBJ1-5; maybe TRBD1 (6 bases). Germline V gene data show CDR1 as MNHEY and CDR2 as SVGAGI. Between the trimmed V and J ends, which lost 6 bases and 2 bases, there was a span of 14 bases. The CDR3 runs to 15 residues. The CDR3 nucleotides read TGTGCCAGCAGAGGGGGTGGAAGAGGCAATCAGCCCCAGCATTTT. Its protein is CASRGGGRGNQPQHF.

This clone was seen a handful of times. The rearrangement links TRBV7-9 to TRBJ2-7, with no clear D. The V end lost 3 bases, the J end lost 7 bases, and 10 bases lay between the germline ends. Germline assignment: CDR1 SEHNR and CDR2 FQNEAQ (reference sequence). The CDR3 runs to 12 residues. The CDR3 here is CASSFKGDEQYF. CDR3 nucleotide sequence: TGTGCCAGCAGCTTTAAAGGAGATGAGCAGTACTTC. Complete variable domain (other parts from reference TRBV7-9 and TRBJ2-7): DTGVSQNPRHKITKRGQNVTFRCDPISEHNRLYWYRQTLGQGPEFLTYFQNEAQLEKSRLLSDRFSAERPKGSFSTLEIQRTEQGDSAMYLCASSFKGDEQYFGPGTRLTVT.

CDR3 DNA: TGTGCCATCAGTGGAAGGACAGGGGGCAACGATACGCAGTATTTT. Its translation is CAISGRTGGNDTQYF. This chain uses TRBV10-3 with TRBJ2-3; 11 bases line up with TRBD1. The germline gives CDR1 ENHRY, CDR2 SYGVKD. The CDR3 extends over 15 amino acids. V gave up 4 bases and J gave up 6 bases; unmatched junction bases: 6.